The T cell receptor beta chain described here comes from a study of blood T cells in healthy people across ages. The second PCR ran roughly 6 to 11 cycles with a sample-barcoded 5' primer and J-beta primers. TCRdb analysed the 5' RACE reads with MiXCR anew, one entry per CDR3 protein. The data contain around 1,000,000 distinct CDR3 sequences, 20% to 25% of them singletons. This clonotype was seen only a few times. Its antigen remains unidentified. CDR3 length equals 12 residues. From germline, CDR1 is DFQATT and CDR2 SNEGSKA (reference sequence). Broader study findings: It was the long-lived donors that had more naive CD4+ cells and higher diversity than aged donors. In older individuals, TCR beta diversity per million T cells was lower, falling roughly linearly with age. Possibly confounding the expanded clonotype changes was the fact that donor CMV status was unknown.

These data also formed part of another study, on T cells of mothers and their children.

What was sequenced was blood. The sequence came from a girl aged 2 to 9 in good health. The V call is TRBV20-1, the J call TRBJ2-5; maybe TRBD1 (5 bases). The J call may be wrong; the DNA end is better matched by TRBJ2-1. CDR3 residues: CSAGRAGNEQFF. CDR3 in DNA: TGCAGTGCTGGCAGGGCTGGCAATGAGCAGTTCTTC.